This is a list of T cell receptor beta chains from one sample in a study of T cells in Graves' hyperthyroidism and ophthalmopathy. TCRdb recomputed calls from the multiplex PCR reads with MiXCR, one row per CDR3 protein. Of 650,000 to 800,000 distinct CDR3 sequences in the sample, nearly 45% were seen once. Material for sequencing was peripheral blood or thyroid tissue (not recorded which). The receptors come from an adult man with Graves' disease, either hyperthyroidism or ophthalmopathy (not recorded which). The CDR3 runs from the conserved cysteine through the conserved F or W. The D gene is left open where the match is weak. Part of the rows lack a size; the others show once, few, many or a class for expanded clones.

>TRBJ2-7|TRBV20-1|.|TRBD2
TGCAGTGCGACTAGCTCGGGTGATACCGAGCAGTACTTC
CSATSSGDTEQYF
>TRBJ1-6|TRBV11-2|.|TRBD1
TGTGCCAGCAGCTTAGGGACAGGGCGGGTTTCACCCCTCCACTTT
CASSLGTGRVSPLHF
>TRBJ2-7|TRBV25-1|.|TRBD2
TGTGCCAGGACTAGCGCCGGGTCCTACGAGCAGTACTTC
CARTSAGSYEQYF
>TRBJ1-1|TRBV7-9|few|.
TGTGCCAGCAGCTTAGTTGGTAGGGGGACTGAAGCTTTCTTT
CASSLVGRGTEAFF
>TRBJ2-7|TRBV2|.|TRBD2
TGTGCCAGCCAGGCTAGCGGGGCCTCCTACGAGCAGTACTTC
CASQASGASYEQYF
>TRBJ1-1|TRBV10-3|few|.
TGTGCCATCAGTGAGTCGGGTTCACAGAACCGAGGGATGAACACTGAAGCTTTCTTT
CAISESGSQNRGMNTEAFF
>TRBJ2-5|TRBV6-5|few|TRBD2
TGTGCCAGCAGTGGACTAGCCAAAGAGACCCAGTACTTC
CASSGLAKETQYF
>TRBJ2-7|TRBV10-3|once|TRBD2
TGTGCCATCAGCGGACTAGCGGGAGTGGACGAGCAGTACTTC
CAISGLAGVDEQYF
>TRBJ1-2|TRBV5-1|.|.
TGCGCCAGCAGCTTGGTCGGTAGTTCGGGGCCTGGCTACACCTTC
CASSLVGSSGPGYTF
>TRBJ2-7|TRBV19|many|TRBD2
TGTGCCAGTAGTCTACCCGGGACTAGCGGAACCTACGAGCAGTACTTC
CASSLPGTSGTYEQYF
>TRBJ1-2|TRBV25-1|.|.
TGTGCCAGCAGTTCCTCAGGGTTCGGCTACACCTTC
CASSSSGFGYTF
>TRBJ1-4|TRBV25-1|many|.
TGTGCCAGCAGCAGACTGAGTTCTCATACCGATGCAACTAATGAAAAACTGTTTTTT
CASSRLSSHTDATNEKLFF
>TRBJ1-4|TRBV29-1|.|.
TGCAGCGTCAGCGTAGGTGAAAAGCTGTTTTTT
CSVSVGEKLFF
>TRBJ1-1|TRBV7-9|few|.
TGTGCCAGCAGCTGGTACAGGGTAGGAGGGACTGAAGCTTTCTTT
CASSWYRVGGTEAFF
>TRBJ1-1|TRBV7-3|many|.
TGTGCCAGCAGCGTCCGGGGCGGAATAGGAACTGAAGCTTTCTTT
CASSVRGGIGTEAFF
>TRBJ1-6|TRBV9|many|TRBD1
TGTGCCAGCAGCGCCAGACAGGGGGAAACTTCACCCCTCCACTTT
CASSARQGETSPLHF
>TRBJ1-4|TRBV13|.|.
TGTGCCAGCAGTTTTAAGTTGTCAAATGAAAAACTGTTTTTT
CASSFKLSNEKLFF
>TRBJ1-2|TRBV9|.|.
TGTGCCAGCAGCCAAGAGGGCCCGGGGGCGGGCTATGGCTACACCTTC
CASSQEGPGAGYGYTF
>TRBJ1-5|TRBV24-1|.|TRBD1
TGTGCCACCAGTTCCTTACAGGGGGGTTATAGCAATCAGCCCCAGCATTTT
CATSSLQGGYSNQPQHF
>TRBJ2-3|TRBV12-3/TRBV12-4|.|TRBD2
TGTGCCAGCAGTTTAGTCACGGGGGGGACAGATACGCAGTATTTT
CASSLVTGGTDTQYF
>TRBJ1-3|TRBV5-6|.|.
TGTGCCAGCAGCCAGATAAGCTCTGGAAACACCATATATTTT
CASSQISSGNTIYF
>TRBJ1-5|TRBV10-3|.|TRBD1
TGTGCCAGCCTGACAGGGCTCATGATCAATCAGCCCCAGCATTTT
CASLTGLMINQPQHF
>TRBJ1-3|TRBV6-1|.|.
TGTGCCAGCAGCCCTACGGGGGACACCATATATTTT
CASSPTGDTIYF
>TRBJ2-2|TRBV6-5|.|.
TGTGCCAGCAGTTACCCCCAGGGGGAGGCCGGGGAGCTGTTTTTT
CASSYPQGEAGELFF
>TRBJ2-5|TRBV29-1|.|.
TGCAGCGAACTAACTGGGTCCCAAGAGACCCAGTACTTC
CSELTGSQETQYF
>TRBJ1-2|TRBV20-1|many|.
TGCAGTGCTAGAGGTCGAGGGAACTATGGCTACACCTTC
CSARGRGNYGYTF
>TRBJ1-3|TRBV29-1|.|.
TGCAGCGTTGGTGACAGCATATATTTT
CSVGDSIYF
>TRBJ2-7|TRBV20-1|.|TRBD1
TGCAGTGCTCCGACAGGGGGCGGGAACTACGAGCAGTACTTC
CSAPTGGGNYEQYF
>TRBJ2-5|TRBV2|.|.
TGTGCCAGCAGTTCGGGACCAGGGCCCCAAGAGACCCAGTACTTC
CASSSGPGPQETQYF
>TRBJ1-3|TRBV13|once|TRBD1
TGTGCCAGCAGCCGCGCTGGGACAGGGATTAACTCTGGAAACACCATATATTTT
CASSRAGTGINSGNTIYF
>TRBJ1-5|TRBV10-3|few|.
TGTGCCATCAGTGTTGGGCCCCAGCATTTT
CAISVGPQHF
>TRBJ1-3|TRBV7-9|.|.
TGCGCCAGCAGATCAAGTGCCCGGGGATCCTCTGGAAACACCATATATTTT
CASRSSARGSSGNTIYF
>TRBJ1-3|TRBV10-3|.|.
TGTGCCATCAGTGAGAGGGCAGGGTCTGGAAACACCATATATTTT
CAISERAGSGNTIYF